Here is one TCR beta chain with its context. This entry comes from a study of shared clonotypes between healthy human individuals. CD45RO negativity and positive selection for CCR7 defined naive CD8 cells, a population that excluded terminally differentiated effector memory CD45RA+ cells. Donation came from healthy HIV-negative adults that had no recent acute infections or vaccinations. Each subset's genomic DNA was split evenly across several immunoSEQ plates. Libraries were prepared by immunoSEQ multiplex PCR; TCRdb keeps only in-frame clonotypes and omits some of them. The table includes around 1.9 million clones, around 95% detected once. CDR3 length: 14 residues. Germline CDR1 is MNHEY and CDR2 is SMNVEV (reference sequence). V gave up 5 bases and J gave up 5 bases; unmatched junction bases: 9.

This clonotype was obtained from a man in his late teens or twenties in good health. Some clones in this sample may be carry-over from other donors' samples. Sequenced sample: naive CD8+ T cells from PBMCs. This chain connects TRBV27 to TRBJ2-7; 7 bases fit TRBD1. The CDR3 DNA sequence: TGTGCCAGCAGTAACCGACAGGGAAGCCACGAGCAGTACTTC. The encoded protein is CASSNRQGSHEQYF.